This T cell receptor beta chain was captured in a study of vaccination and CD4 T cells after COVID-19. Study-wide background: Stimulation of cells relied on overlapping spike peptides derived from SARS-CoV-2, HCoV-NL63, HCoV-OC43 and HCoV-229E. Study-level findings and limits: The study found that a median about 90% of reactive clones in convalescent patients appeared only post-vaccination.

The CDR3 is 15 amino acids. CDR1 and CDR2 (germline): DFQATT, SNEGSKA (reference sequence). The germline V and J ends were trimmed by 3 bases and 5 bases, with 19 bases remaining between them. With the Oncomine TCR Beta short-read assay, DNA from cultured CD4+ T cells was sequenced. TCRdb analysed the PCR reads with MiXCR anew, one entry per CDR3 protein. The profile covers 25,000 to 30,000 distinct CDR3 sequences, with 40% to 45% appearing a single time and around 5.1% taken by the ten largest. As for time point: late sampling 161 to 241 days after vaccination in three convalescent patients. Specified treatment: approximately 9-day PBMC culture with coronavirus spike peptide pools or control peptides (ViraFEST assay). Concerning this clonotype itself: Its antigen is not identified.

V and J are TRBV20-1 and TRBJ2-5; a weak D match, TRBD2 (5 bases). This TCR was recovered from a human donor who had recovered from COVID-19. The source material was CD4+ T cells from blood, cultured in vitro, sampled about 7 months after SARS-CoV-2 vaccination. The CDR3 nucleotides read TGCAGTGCTAGGAACCCTAATAAGGGCGGGGAGACCCAGTACTTC. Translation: CSARNPNKGGETQYF.